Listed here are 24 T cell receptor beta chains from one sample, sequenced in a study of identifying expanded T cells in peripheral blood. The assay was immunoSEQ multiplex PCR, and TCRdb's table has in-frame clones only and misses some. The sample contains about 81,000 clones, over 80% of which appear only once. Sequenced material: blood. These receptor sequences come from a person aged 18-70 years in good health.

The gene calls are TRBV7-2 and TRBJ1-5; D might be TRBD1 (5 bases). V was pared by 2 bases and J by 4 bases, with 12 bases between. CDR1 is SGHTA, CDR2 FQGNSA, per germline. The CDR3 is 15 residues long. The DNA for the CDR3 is TGTGCCAGCAGCTTAAGGCAGGGATTAAATCAGCCCCAGCATTTT. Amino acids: CASSLRQGLNQPQHF.

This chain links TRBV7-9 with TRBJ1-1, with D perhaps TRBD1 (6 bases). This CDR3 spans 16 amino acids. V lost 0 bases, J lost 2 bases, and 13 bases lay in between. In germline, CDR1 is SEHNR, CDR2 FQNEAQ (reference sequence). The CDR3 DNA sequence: TGTGCCAGCAGCTTAGCGGGGGCCAGTATTAACACTGAAGCTTTCTTT. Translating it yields CASSLAGASINTEAFF.

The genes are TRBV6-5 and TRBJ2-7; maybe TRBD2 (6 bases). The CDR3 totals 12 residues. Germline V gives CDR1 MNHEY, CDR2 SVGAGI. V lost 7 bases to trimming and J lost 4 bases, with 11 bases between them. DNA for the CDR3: TGTGCCAGCACCAACGGGGGATACGAGCAGTACTTC. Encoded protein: CASTNGGYEQYF.

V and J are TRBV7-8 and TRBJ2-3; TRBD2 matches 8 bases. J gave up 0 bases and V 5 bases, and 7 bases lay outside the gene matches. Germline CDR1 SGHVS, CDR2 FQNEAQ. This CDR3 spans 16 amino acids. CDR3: CASSPRLARSTDTQYF. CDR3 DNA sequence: TGTGCCAGCAGCCCCCGACTAGCGAGAAGCACAGATACGCAGTATTTT.

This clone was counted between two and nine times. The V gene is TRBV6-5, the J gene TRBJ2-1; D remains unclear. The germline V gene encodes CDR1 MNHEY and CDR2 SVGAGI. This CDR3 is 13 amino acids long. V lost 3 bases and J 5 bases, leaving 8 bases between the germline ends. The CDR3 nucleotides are TGTGCCAGCAGTTATGGGTATCACAATGAGCAGTTCTTC. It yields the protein CASSYGYHNEQFF.

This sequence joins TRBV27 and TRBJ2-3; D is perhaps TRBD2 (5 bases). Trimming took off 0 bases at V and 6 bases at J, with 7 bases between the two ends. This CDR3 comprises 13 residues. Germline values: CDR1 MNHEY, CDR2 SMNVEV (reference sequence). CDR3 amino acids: CASSLSGLDTQYF. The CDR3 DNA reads TGTGCCAGCAGTTTATCTGGACTTGATACGCAGTATTTT.

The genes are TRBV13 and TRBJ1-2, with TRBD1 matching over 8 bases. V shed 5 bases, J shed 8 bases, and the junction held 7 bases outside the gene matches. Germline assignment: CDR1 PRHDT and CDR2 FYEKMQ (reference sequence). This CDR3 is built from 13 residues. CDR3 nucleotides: TGTGCCAGCAGCCCCGGACAGGGCGGAGGCTACACCTTC. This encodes CASSPGQGGGYTF.

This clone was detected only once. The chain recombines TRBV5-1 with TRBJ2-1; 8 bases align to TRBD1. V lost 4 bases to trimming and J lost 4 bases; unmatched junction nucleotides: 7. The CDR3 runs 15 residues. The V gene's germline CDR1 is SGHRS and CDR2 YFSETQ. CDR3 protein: CASSPGQGQYNEQFF. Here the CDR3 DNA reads TGCGCCAGCAGCCCTGGACAGGGTCAATACAATGAGCAGTTCTTC.

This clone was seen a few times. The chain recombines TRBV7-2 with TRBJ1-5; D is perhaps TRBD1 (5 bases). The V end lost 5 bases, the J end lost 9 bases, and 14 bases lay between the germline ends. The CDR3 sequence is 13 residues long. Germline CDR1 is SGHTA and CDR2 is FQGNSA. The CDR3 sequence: CASSADNFGPQHF. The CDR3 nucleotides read TGTGCCAGCAGCGCGGACAATTTCGGGCCCCAGCATTTT.

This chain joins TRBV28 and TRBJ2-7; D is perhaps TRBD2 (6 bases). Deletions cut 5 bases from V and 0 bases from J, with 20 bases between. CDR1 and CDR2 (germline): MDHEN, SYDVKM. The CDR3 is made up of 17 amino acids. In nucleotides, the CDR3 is TGTGCCAGCAGTCCAACCTACAAAAGCGGGCACTCCTACGAGCAGTACTTC. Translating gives CASSPTYKSGHSYEQYF. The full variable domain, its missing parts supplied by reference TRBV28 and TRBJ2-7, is DVKVTQSSRYLVKRTGEKVFLECVQDMDHENMFWYRQDPGLGLRLIYFSYDVKMKEKGDIPEGYSVSREKKERFSLILESASTNQTSMYLCASSPTYKSGHSYEQYFGPGTRLTVT.

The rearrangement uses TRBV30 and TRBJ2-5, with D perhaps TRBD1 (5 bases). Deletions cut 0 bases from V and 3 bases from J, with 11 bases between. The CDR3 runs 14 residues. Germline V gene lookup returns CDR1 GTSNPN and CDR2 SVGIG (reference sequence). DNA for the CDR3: TGTGCCTGGAGTGTAACCAGGGCAGAAGAGACCCAGTACTTC. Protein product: CAWSVTRAEETQYF.

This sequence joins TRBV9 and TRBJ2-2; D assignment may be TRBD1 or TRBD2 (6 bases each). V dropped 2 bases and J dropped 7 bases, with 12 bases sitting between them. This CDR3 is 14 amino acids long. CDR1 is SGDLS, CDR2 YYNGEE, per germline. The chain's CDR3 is CASSVGGVGGELFF. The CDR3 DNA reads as TGTGCCAGCAGCGTGGGGGGCGTTGGCGGGGAGCTGTTTTTT.

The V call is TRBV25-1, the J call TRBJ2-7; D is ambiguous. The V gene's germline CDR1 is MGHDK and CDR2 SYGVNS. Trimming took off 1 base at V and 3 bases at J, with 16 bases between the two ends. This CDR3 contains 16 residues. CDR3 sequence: CASSESLAQNYYEQYF. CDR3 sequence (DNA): TGTGCCAGCAGTGAATCCTTGGCACAAAACTACTACGAGCAGTACTTC.

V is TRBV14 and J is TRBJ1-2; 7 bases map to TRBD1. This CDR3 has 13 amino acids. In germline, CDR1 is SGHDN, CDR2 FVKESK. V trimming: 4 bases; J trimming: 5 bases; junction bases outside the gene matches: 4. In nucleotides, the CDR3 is TGTGCCAGCAGCCCCCAGGGGGGGTATGGCTACACCTTC. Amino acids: CASSPQGGYGYTF.

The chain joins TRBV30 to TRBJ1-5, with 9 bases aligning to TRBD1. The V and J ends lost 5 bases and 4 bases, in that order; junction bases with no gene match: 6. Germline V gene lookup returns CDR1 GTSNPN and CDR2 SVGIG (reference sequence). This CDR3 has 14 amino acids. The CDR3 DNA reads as TGTGCCTGGGCAACCGGGACAGGGAATCAGCCCCAGCATTTT. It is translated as CAWATGTGNQPQHF.

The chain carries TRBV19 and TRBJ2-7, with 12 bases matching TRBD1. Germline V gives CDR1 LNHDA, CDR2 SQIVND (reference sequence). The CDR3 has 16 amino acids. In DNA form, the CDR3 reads TGTGCTGTCGGGTGGGGACAGGGGGCCTCGTTATCCGAGCAGTACTTC. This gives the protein CAVGWGQGASLSEQYF.

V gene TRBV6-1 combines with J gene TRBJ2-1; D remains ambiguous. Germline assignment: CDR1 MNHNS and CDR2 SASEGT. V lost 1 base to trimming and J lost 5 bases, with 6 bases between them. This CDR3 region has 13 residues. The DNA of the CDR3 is TGTGCCAGCAGTGAAGGGCCTAACAATGAGCAGTTCTTC. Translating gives CASSEGPNNEQFF.

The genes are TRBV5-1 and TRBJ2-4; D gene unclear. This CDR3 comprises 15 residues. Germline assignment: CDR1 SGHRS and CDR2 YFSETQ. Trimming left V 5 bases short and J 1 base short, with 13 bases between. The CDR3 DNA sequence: TGCGCCAGCAGTCGGGCCTCGGAGGCCAAAAACATTCAGTACTTC. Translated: CASSRASEAKNIQYF.

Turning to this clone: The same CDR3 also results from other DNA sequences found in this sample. The DNA of the CDR3 is TGTGCCAGCAGCCCAGGGCGCGAGCAGTACTTC. Its translation is CASSPGREQYF. V is TRBV7-9 and J is TRBJ2-7, with D perhaps TRBD1 (5 bases). Germline V CDR1 and CDR2: SEHNR, FQNEAQ (reference sequence). The CDR3 runs to 11 residues. V lost 5 bases and J lost 6, with 8 bases in between. Full variable domain (missing parts from reference TRBV7-9 and TRBJ2-7): DTGVSQNPRHKITKRGQNVTFRCDPISEHNRLYWYRQTLGQGPEFLTYFQNEAQLEKSRLLSDRFSAERPKGSFSTLEIQRTEQGDSAMYLCASSPGREQYFGPGTRLTVT.

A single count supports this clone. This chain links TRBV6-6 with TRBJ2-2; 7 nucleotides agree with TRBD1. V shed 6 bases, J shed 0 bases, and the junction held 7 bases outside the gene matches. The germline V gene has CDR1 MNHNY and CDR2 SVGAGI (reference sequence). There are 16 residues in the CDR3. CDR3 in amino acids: CASSGTALTNTGELFF. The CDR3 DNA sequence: TGTGCCAGCAGCGGGACAGCCTTAACGAACACCGGGGAGCTGTTTTTT.

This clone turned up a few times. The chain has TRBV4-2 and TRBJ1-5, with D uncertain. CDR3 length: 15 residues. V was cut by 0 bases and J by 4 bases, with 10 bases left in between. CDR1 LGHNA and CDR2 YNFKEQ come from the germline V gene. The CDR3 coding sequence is TGTGCCAGCAGCCAAGATACGGCAGGAAATCAGCCCCAGCATTTT. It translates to CASSQDTAGNQPQHF.

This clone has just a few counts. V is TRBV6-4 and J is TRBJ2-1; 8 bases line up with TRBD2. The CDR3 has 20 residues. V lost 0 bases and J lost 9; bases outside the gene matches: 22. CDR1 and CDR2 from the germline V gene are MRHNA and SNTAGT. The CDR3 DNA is TGTGCCAGCAGTGACTCTGGCAGGGGCACACCGGGACTAGGATATGGTGAGCAGTTCTTC. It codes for CASSDSGRGTPGLGYGEQFF.

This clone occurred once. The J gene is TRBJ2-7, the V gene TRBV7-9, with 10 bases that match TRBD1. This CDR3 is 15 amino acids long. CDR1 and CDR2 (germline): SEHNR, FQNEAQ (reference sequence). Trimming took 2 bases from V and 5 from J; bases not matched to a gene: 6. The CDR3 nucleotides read TGTGCCAGCAGCTTAATGGGACAGGGGTTTCACGAGCAGTACTTC. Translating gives CASSLMGQGFHEQYF.

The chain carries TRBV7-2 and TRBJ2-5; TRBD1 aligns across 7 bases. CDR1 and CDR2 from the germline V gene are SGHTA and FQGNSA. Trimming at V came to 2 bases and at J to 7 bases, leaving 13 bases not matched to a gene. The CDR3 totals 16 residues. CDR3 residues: CASSLMRPGGEGTQYF. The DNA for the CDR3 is TGTGCCAGCAGCTTAATGCGTCCAGGGGGTGAAGGGACCCAGTACTTC.